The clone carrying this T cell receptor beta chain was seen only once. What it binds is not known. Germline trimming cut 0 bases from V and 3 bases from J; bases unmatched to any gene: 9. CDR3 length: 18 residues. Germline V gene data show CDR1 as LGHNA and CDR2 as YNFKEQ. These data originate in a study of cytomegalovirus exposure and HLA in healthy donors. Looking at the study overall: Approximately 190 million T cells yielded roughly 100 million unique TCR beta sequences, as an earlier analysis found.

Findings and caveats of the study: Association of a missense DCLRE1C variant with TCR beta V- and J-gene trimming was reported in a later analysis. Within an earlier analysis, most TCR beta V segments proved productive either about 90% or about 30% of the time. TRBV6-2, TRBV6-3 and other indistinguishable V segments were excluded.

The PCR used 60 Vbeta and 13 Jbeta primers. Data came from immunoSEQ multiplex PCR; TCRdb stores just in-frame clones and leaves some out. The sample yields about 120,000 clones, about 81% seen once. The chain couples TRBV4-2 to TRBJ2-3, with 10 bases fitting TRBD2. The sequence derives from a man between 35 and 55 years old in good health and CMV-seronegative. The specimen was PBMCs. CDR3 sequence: CASSQEASGSRVTDTQYF. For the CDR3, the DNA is TGTGCCAGCAGCCAAGAGGCTAGCGGGAGTCGAGTGACAGATACGCAGTATTTT.